Following are 16 T cell receptor beta chains from one sample sequenced in a study of blood T cell repertoires in COVID-19. Generated by immunoSEQ multiplex PCR, the TCRdb table keeps only in-frame clones and is missing some. Of almost 200,000 clones in the sample, around four fifths were seen once. Input material: peripheral blood. Receptors were obtained from a man aged 55 to 70 with COVID-19, enrolled during active disease.

The V call is TRBV5-1, the J call TRBJ2-7, with 8 bases that match TRBD1. The CDR3 has 15 residues. The germline gives CDR1 SGHRS, CDR2 YFSETQ. V lost 0 bases to trimming and J lost 4 bases; unmatched junction nucleotides: 6. In DNA form, the CDR3 reads TGCGCCAGCAGCTTGGCCGGTCAGGGGGCGTACGAGCAGTACTTC. Protein sequence: CASSLAGQGAYEQYF. The whole variable domain, filled in from reference TRBV5-1 and TRBJ2-7, reads KAGVTQTPRYLIKTRGQQVTLSCSPISGHRSVSWYQQTPGQGLQFLFEYFSETQRNKGNFPGRFSGRQFSNSRSEMNVSTLELGDSALYLCASSLAGQGAYEQYFGPGTRLTVT.

The chain couples TRBV5-4 to TRBJ2-5; TRBD1 matches 8 bases. The trim removed 4 bases at V and 4 bases at J, leaving 6 bases unmatched. The length of the CDR3 is 14 residues. Germline assignment: CDR1 SGHNT and CDR2 YYREEE (reference sequence). The CDR3 loop reads CASSATGGGETQYF. The DNA of the CDR3 is TGTGCCAGCAGCGCTACAGGGGGAGGAGAGACCCAGTACTTC. Variable domain in full (rest from reference TRBV5-4 and TRBJ2-5): ETGVTQSPTHLIKTRGQQVTLRCSSQSGHNTVSWYQQALGQGPQFIFQYYREEENGRGNFPPRFSGLQFPNYSSELNVNALELDDSALYLCASSATGGGETQYFGPGTRLLVL.

The rearrangement joins TRBV6-1 to TRBJ1-4; D unresolved. Germline CDR1 and CDR2: MNHNS and SASEGT. The CDR3 extends over 15 amino acids. Deletions cut 2 bases from V and 0 bases from J, with 7 bases between. DNA of the CDR3: TGTGCCAGCAGTGAAAACACAGCAACTAATGAAAAACTGTTTTTT. This encodes CASSENTATNEKLFF.

The chain uses TRBV28 and TRBJ2-7, with TRBD1 matching over 8 bases. The CDR3 totals 12 residues. Germline lookup yields CDR1 MDHEN and CDR2 SYDVKM. Trimming at V came to 8 bases and at J to 4 bases, leaving 4 bases not matched to a gene. CDR3 in DNA: TGTGCCAGCCGACAGGGGACGTACGAGCAGTACTTC. Translating it yields CASRQGTYEQYF.

The J gene is TRBJ1-2, the V gene TRBV30, with unresolved D. The CDR3 has 13 residues. Germline CDR1 and CDR2: GTSNPN and SVGIG (reference sequence). V lost 2 bases and J 5 bases, leaving 12 bases between the germline ends. CDR3 residues: CAWSNGGGYGYTF. CDR3 DNA: TGTGCCTGGAGTAACGGCGGTGGGTATGGCTACACCTTC. The full variable domain, in which reference TRBV30 and TRBJ1-2 provide the parts outside the CDR3, is SQTIHQWPATLVQPVGSPLSLECTVEGTSNPNLYWYRQAAGRGLQLLFYSVGIGQISSEVPQNLSASRPQDRQFILSSKKLLLSDSGFYLCAWSNGGGYGYTFGSGTRLTVV.

The genes are TRBV7-6 and TRBJ1-2; D is perhaps TRBD1 (6 bases). The CDR3 extends over 14 amino acids. Germline V CDR1 and CDR2: SGHVS, FNYEAQ. Trimming took 5 bases from V and 5 from J, leaving 15 bases between them. DNA of the CDR3: TGTGCCAGCAGCCCCACCGGGCAGGGGTATGGCTACACCTTC. Protein sequence: CASSPTGQGYGYTF. Combining the CDR3 with reference TRBV7-6 and TRBJ1-2 gives the whole variable domain GAGVSQSPRYKVTKRGQDVALRCDPISGHVSLYWYRQALGQGPEFLTYFNYEAQQDKSGLPNDRFSAERPEGSISTLTIQRTEQRDSAMYRCASSPTGQGYGYTFGSGTRLTVV.

The rearrangement joins TRBV5-1 to TRBJ2-7, with 11 bases fitting TRBD2. Germline-derived CDR1 and CDR2 are SGHRS and YFSETQ. J gave up 0 bases and V 1 base, and 12 bases lay outside the gene matches. This CDR3 contains 19 residues. The CDR3 coding sequence is TGCGCCAGCAGCTTGCCACTAGCGGGAGTACCCCACGGCTCCTACGAGCAGTACTTC. The encoded protein is CASSLPLAGVPHGSYEQYF.

The rearrangement uses TRBV6-1 and TRBJ1-5, with a tentative D call TRBD1 (5 bases). This CDR3 contains 14 residues. Germline CDR1 reads MNHNS; CDR2 reads SASEGT. V dropped 2 bases and J dropped 6 bases, with 11 bases sitting between them. The CDR3 coding sequence is TGTGCCAGCAGTGAAAGCATGGGGCTTCAGCCCCAGCATTTT. Its translation is CASSESMGLQPQHF.

The rearrangement uses TRBV6-5 and TRBJ1-1; D possibly corresponds to TRBD1 (6 bases). V was trimmed by 5 bases and J by 3 bases, leaving 16 bases between them. Germline values: CDR1 MNHEY, CDR2 SVGAGI. The CDR3 covers 15 residues. The CDR3 protein is CASSPGGRAYTEAFF. CDR3 sequence (DNA): TGTGCCAGCAGTCCCGGGGGGCGCGCCTACACTGAAGCTTTCTTT.

In the case of this clone: Other DNA variants within this sample encode the same CDR3. The chain couples TRBV6-5 to TRBJ1-2; D may be TRBD1 (6 bases). Germline CDR1 and CDR2: MNHEY and SVGAGI. Trimming took off 6 bases at V and 1 base at J, with 12 bases between the two ends. The CDR3 consists of 14 residues. CDR3 coding DNA: TGTGCCAGCAGCCCCGGACAGCTTAACTATGGCTACACCTTC. It encodes CASSPGQLNYGYTF.

The CDR3 DNA follows: TGTGCCAGCACGAACTCCCAAAAATACGAGCAGTACTTC. This gives the protein CASTNSQKYEQYF. This chain uses TRBV6-5 with TRBJ2-7; D gene ambiguous. CDR1 and CDR2 from the germline V gene are MNHEY and SVGAGI. The V end lost 7 bases, the J end lost 4 bases, and 14 bases lay between the germline ends. The CDR3 has 13 residues.

V gene TRBV28 combines with J gene TRBJ2-1, with 9 bases lining up with TRBD2. After removal of 3 bases from V and 10 bases from J, the junction contained 7 bases not matched to a gene. The CDR3 contains 14 residues. Per germline, CDR1 MDHEN and CDR2 SYDVKM. This CDR3 is CASSFNSGSKEQFF. The CDR3 DNA sequence: TGTGCCAGCAGTTTTAATAGCGGGAGCAAGGAGCAGTTCTTC.

This rearrangement joins TRBV7-2 to TRBJ1-5; 7 nucleotides align to TRBD1. CDR1 is SGHTA and CDR2 is FQGNSA in the germline V gene. Trimming took 1 base from V and 2 from J; bases not matched to a gene: 2. This CDR3 region has 15 residues. The CDR3 reads CASSLGGGGNQPQHF. For the CDR3, the DNA is TGTGCCAGCAGCTTAGGAGGGGGCGGCAATCAGCCCCAGCATTTT. The variable domain in full, completed from reference TRBV7-2 and TRBJ1-5, reads GAGVSQSPSNKVTEKGKDVELRCDPISGHTALYWYRQSLGQGLEFLIYFQGNSAPDKSGLPSDRFSAERTGGSVSTLTIQRTQQEDSAVYLCASSLGGGGNQPQHFGDGTRLSIL.

This CDR3 is CASSEVGLAKNIQYF. The CDR3 DNA follows: TGTGCCAGCAGTGAAGTGGGACTAGCCAAAAACATTCAGTACTTC. The rearrangement links TRBV6-1 to TRBJ2-4; perhaps TRBD2 as D (6 bases). CDR1 and CDR2 from the germline V gene are MNHNS and SASEGT. The CDR3 spans 15 residues. V lost 1 base, J lost 0 bases, and 7 bases lay in between.

The chain combines TRBV5-4 with TRBJ1-2; TRBD1 is a possible D gene (5 bases). The CDR3 consists of 14 residues. Germline values: CDR1 SGHNT, CDR2 YYREEE (reference sequence). V was clipped by 0 bases and J by 3 bases, with 9 bases between them. The CDR3 nucleotides read TGTGCCAGCAGCTTGGCAGGGACTGACTATGGCTACACCTTC. Its protein is CASSLAGTDYGYTF.

CDR3 sequence (DNA): TGTGCCAGCAGCTGGAGGGGGGGGCTCAGCACAGATACGCAGTATTTT. It specifies CASSWRGGLSTDTQYF. The rearrangement joins TRBV11-2 to TRBJ2-3; TRBD2 might be the D (7 bases). V lost 4 bases and J 0 bases, leaving 14 bases between the germline ends. The CDR3 extends over 16 amino acids. Germline V gene lookup returns CDR1 SGHAT and CDR2 FQNNGV.